This is a list of T cell receptor beta chains from one sample in a study of human T cells and chemical hapten exposure. TCRdb re-analysed the RACE reads in MiXCR, keeping a single row per CDR3 protein. Counted here are about 82,000 distinct CDR3 sequences, around 7% occurring once; the ten biggest clones make up 1.3%. The sample here was whole blood, taken in connection with sensitization to the hapten diphenylcyclopropenone (DPC). The receptors originated from a woman aged 30 to 39 with alopecia areata. Some clones in this sample may be carry-over from other donors' samples. The CDR3 runs from the conserved cysteine through the conserved F or W. A D gene is named only where the DNA matches it firmly. Size is stated for part of the rows, as once, few or many counts, or as a class when the clone is expanded.

>many|TRBJ2-5|.|TRBV29-1
TGCAGCGCCGGCACAGGCTGGGGAGAGACCCAGTACTTC
CSAGTGWGETQYF
>many|TRBJ2-3|.|TRBV12-3/TRBV12-4
TGTGCCAGCAGTTTATCTCAGAGCACAGATACGCAGTATTTT
CASSLSQSTDTQYF
>.|TRBJ2-5|TRBD2|TRBV5-1
TGCGCCAGCACCCTGGCTAGCGGGGTAGGGGAGACCCAGTACTTC
CASTLASGVGETQYF
>.|TRBJ1-2|TRBD1|TRBV10-3
TGTGCCATCAGTGAGACCAGGGGGCCCTCCTATGGCTACACCTTC
CAISETRGPSYGYTF
>.|TRBJ1-5|TRBD1|TRBV10-3
TGTGCCATCAGCGACCGACAGGGACGCAATCAGCCCCAGCATTTT
CAISDRQGRNQPQHF
>few|TRBJ1-1|.|TRBV6-1
TGTGCCACCAGGGAGGTCCGCACTGAAGCTTTCTTT
CATREVRTEAFF
>many|TRBJ2-3|TRBD2|TRBV18
TGTGCCAGCTCACGGGACTACACAGATACGCAGTATTTT
CASSRDYTDTQYF
>.|TRBJ1-3|.|TRBV28
TGTGCCTTGAGTAGCTCTGGAAACACCATATATTTT
CALSSSGNTIYF
>.|TRBJ1-2|.|TRBV19
TGTGCCAGTAGTATTCTGGGGGGTGCTAACTATGGCTACACCTTC
CASSILGGANYGYTF
>few|TRBJ2-1|TRBD2|TRBV12-3/TRBV12-4
TGTGCCTGTGGTCCTAGCGGTAATGAGCAGTTCTTC
CACGPSGNEQFF
>many|TRBJ1-5|.|TRBV15
TGTGCCACCAGCCCCGCCAGGGGAGGGAGCAATCAGCCCCAGCATTTT
CATSPARGGSNQPQHF